What follows are 20 T cell receptor beta chains derived from one specimen sequenced in a study of CD8+CD57+ T cells in acquired aplastic anemia. Sequenced patients had shown CD8+CD57+ cell expansion by flow cytometry. Genomic DNA constituted the template upon which TCR beta VDJ and CDR3 profiling was performed. TCRdb fed the reads into MiXCR, producing one record per CDR3 protein. Among approximately 470,000 distinct CDR3 sequences listed, around a third were seen once. Sequenced material: sorted CD4+, CD8+, or CD8+CD57+ T cells (not recorded which) from PBMCs. These receptors all come from a human donor with aplastic anemia.

This clonotype was recorded at least ten times. J is TRBJ1-2 and V is TRBV24-1; D call uncertain. Between the trimmed V and J ends, which lost 4 bases and 5 bases, there was a span of 4 bases. Germline CDR1 is KGHDR and CDR2 is SFDVKD. The CDR3 is 11 residues long. The chain's CDR3 is CATSEGYGYTF. The CDR3 bases are TGTGCCACCAGTGAGGGTTATGGCTACACCTTC.

J is TRBJ1-1 and V is TRBV10-3; D possibly corresponds to TRBD1 (5 bases). Trimming removed 1 base at V and 4 bases at J, with 13 bases between. This CDR3 comprises 15 residues. In germline, CDR1 is ENHRY, CDR2 SYGVKD. CDR3 in DNA: TGTGCCATCAGTGAGTGGGGCAGGGAGGGCACTGAAGCTTTCTTT. It codes for CAISEWGREGTEAFF.

With respect to this clonotype: This may be a read error, as it is one base from a much larger clone. The chain carries TRBV24-1 and TRBJ2-1; D not resolved. Germline V CDR1 and CDR2: KGHDR, SFDVKD. The CDR3 has 12 residues. The CDR3 DNA is TGTGCCACCAGTGATAGTTACACTGAGCAGTTCTTC. This translates into CATSDSYTEQFF.

The count of this clonotype is one. The chain combines TRBV5-1 with TRBJ1-1; maybe TRBD1 (5 bases). V dropped 6 bases and J dropped 6 bases, with 18 bases sitting between them. The CDR3 spans 14 residues. Germline CDR1 reads SGHRS; CDR2 reads YFSETQ. The CDR3 is CASTTGGGEPEAFF. The CDR3 DNA sequence: TGCGCCAGCACTACTGGGGGGGGAGAGCCTGAAGCTTTCTTT.

Details on this clonotype: A much larger clonotype is one base distant, so this may be a read error. The chain employs TRBV2 and TRBJ1-5; 10 bases agree with TRBD1. V shed 6 bases and J 2 bases; nucleotides not matched to a gene: 4. CDR3 length: 15 amino acids. Germline lookup yields CDR1 SNHLY and CDR2 FYNNEI. The CDR3, as DNA: TGTGCCAGCAGGGCCGGGACAGGGGGCAATCAGCCCCAGCATTTT. Encoded protein: CASRAGTGGNQPQHF.

V is TRBV12-3 or TRBV12-4 and J is TRBJ1-3; 8 positions agree with TRBD1. The CDR3 is 16 amino acids. V dropped 6 bases and J dropped 7; count of bases not matched to a gene: 14. The CDR3 sequence is CASSPGQGTWRNTIYF. The CDR3 coding sequence is TGTGCCAGCAGCCCAGGACAGGGAACATGGAGGAACACCATATATTTT.

This clonotype was counted at least ten times. The chain is built from TRBV24-1 and TRBJ2-6; 7 bases fit TRBD1. Germline V gives CDR1 KGHDR, CDR2 SFDVKD. The ends lost 4 bases at V and 2 bases at J; junction bases unmatched: 1. The CDR3 is made up of 15 amino acids. The chain's CDR3 is CATSDTGAGANVLTF. The CDR3 region has the DNA TGTGCCACCAGTGACACAGGGGCTGGGGCCAACGTCCTGACTTTC.

Comments on this clonotype: This CDR3 fails to terminate in the conserved phenylalanine or tryptophan, so it likely reflects a read error. The chain combines TRBV11-1 with TRBJ2-6; D is perhaps TRBD1 (5 bases). The V gene's germline CDR1 is SGHAT and CDR2 FQDESV (reference sequence). V lost 1 base, J lost 0 bases, and 13 bases lay in between. This CDR3 comprises 18 residues. This CDR3 reads CASSLGGRTFSGANVLTL. Written as DNA, the CDR3 is TGTGCCAGCAGCTTAGGAGGACGGACATTCTCTGGGGCCAACGTCCTGACTCTC.

The V and J genes are TRBV10-3 and TRBJ1-3; tentatively, D is TRBD1 (6 bases). Germline CDR1 ENHRY, CDR2 SYGVKD. The CDR3 contains 14 residues. The V gene lost 2 bases and the J gene lost 8 bases, with 13 bases spanning the gap. CDR3 amino acids: CAISEPGQEDTIYF. The CDR3, as DNA: TGTGCCATCAGTGAGCCGGGACAAGAGGACACCATATATTTT.

The chain uses TRBV4-3 and TRBJ1-1, with D perhaps matching TRBD1 (5 bases). This CDR3 has 13 amino acids. Trimming stripped 0 bases from V and 5 bases from J, with 7 bases between. CDR1 LGHNA and CDR2 YSLEER come from the germline V gene. CDR3 sequence reads: CASSQEEGTEAFF. DNA of the CDR3: TGCGCCAGCAGCCAAGAGGAGGGGACTGAAGCTTTCTTT.

This chain uses TRBV20-1 with TRBJ1-5; D is ambiguous. The CDR3 runs to 13 residues. The V end lost 4 bases, the J end lost 2 bases, and 9 bases lay between the germline ends. Germline V CDR1 and CDR2: DFQATT, SNEGSKA (reference sequence). CDR3 DNA: TGCAGTGCTATCCCGCCCGGCAATCAGCCCCAGCATTTT. Translated: CSAIPPGNQPQHF.

V gene TRBV2 combines with J gene TRBJ1-2; D is unresolved. Germline V CDR1 and CDR2: SNHLY, FYNNEI. This CDR3 is built from 12 residues. V shed 6 bases and J shed 8 bases, with 13 bases lying between them. CDR3 residues: CASSQDLGGYTF. CDR3 coding DNA: TGTGCCAGCAGCCAGGACCTCGGGGGCTACACCTTC.

This clonotype was detected a few times. The rearrangement links TRBV7-8 to TRBJ2-5, with a tentative D call TRBD1 (6 bases). The CDR3 is 19 amino acids. Trimming shortened V by 5 bases and J by 3 bases, and 28 bases separated the two germline ends. Germline lookup yields CDR1 SGHVS and CDR2 FQNEAQ. The CDR3 spells CASSTSQLFGAPGEETQYF. CDR3 sequence (DNA): TGTGCCAGCAGCACATCCCAATTGTTCGGGGCCCCAGGGGAAGAGACCCAGTACTTC. Using reference TRBV7-8 and TRBJ2-5 for the parts outside the CDR3, the full variable domain is GAGVSQSPRYKVAKRGQDVALRCDPISGHVSLFWYQQALGQGPEFLTYFQNEAQLDKSGLPSDRFFAERPEGSVSTLKIQRTQQEDSAVYLCASSTSQLFGAPGEETQYFGPGTRLLVL.

There are many counts of this clonotype. The chain has TRBV20-1 and TRBJ1-6; TRBD1 matches at 8 bases. Unmatched junction bases numbered 10, after V lost 5 bases and J lost 7 bases. CDR3 length: 15 amino acids. Per germline, CDR1 DFQATT and CDR2 SNEGSKA (reference sequence). This chain's CDR3 is CSAPRDRGGNSPLHF. Written as DNA, the CDR3 is TGCAGTGCTCCCCGTGACAGGGGAGGCAATTCACCCCTCCACTTT.

The table lists this clonotype with a few counts. For the CDR3, the DNA is TGTGCCAGCACCCCTCAGCGAGGACTAGTTGCCGGCGAGCAGTACTTC. It codes for CASTPQRGLVAGEQYF. The J gene is TRBJ2-7, the V gene TRBV28; 7 positions agree with TRBD2. V lost 7 bases, J lost 6 bases, and 18 bases stayed unmatched. The CDR3 sequence is 16 residues long. Germline V gene lookup returns CDR1 MDHEN and CDR2 SYDVKM.

The chain combines TRBV7-6 with TRBJ1-1; D is unresolved. The CDR3 is 16 residues long. Between the trimmed V and J ends, which lost 6 bases and 3 bases, there was a span of 20 bases. Germline loops: CDR1 SGHVS, CDR2 FNYEAQ. The CDR3 bases are TGTGCCAGCAGTTACTCGGACCCCGGGAGGTACACTGAAGCTTTCTTT. Translated: CASSYSDPGRYTEAFF.

The genes are TRBV14 and TRBJ2-1; TRBD2 matches 7 bases. This CDR3 region has 18 residues. V shed 2 bases and J 2 bases; nucleotides not matched to a gene: 12. Germline V gene lookup returns CDR1 SGHDN and CDR2 FVKESK. The CDR3 bases are TGTGCCAGCAGCCAAATGACGGGACCTAGCGGCGCCTACAATGAGCAGTTCTTC. It yields the protein CASSQMTGPSGAYNEQFF. Based on the CDR3 plus reference TRBV14 and TRBJ2-1, the full variable domain is EAGVTQFPSHSVIEKGQTVTLRCDPISGHDNLYWYRRVMGKEIKFLLHFVKESKQDESGMPNNRFLAERTGGTYSTLKVQPAELEDSGVYFCASSQMTGPSGAYNEQFFGPGTRLTVL.

The chain couples TRBV2 to TRBJ2-5; 12 nucleotides match TRBD1. Germline values: CDR1 SNHLY, CDR2 FYNNEI. The length of the CDR3 is 16 residues. V dropped 2 bases and J dropped 5; count of bases not matched to a gene: 6. CDR3 nucleotide sequence: TGTGCCAGCAGTGAATTGGGGACAGGGGGCGCTGAGACCCAGTACTTC. Translating gives CASSELGTGGAETQYF.

V usage is TRBV29-1 and J usage is TRBJ1-5; no reliable D call. The germline V gene encodes CDR1 SQVTM and CDR2 ANQGSEA. The CDR3 is 11 amino acids. In nucleotides, the CDR3 is TGCAGTCGCTGGAGCAATCAGCCCCAGCATTTT. Its translation: CSRWSNQPQHF. The whole variable domain, filled in from reference TRBV29-1 and TRBJ1-5, reads SAVISQKPSRDICQRGTSLTIQCQVDSQVTMMFWYRQQPGQSLTLIATANQGSEATYESGFVIDKFPISRPNLTFSTLTVSNMSPEDSSIYLCSRWSNQPQHFGDGTRLSIL.

In this sample, this clonotype turned up many times. The rearrangement uses TRBV7-9 and TRBJ1-2; D not resolved. The length of the CDR3 is 12 residues. Looked up from germline, CDR1 is SEHNR and CDR2 is FQNEAQ (reference sequence). Trimming stripped 1 base from V and 8 bases from J, with 8 bases between. CDR3 nucleotides: TGTGCCAGCAGCTTAGGACTTGGAGGCTACACCTTC. Amino acids: CASSLGLGGYTF.